This T cell receptor beta chain was sequenced in a study of OX40 agonist ivuxolimab in advanced cancers. Study-level background: Prior checkpoint blockade (anti-PD-1, anti-PD-L1 or anti-CTLA-4) was permitted; roughly 40% had it.

Findings of the study overall: Expanded peripheral T cell antigen specificity was not determined. CD4+ and CD8+ blood T cells expanded clonally by week 6 at 0.1 to 3.0 mg/kg.

Trimming removed 9 bases at V and 3 bases at J, with 23 bases between. From germline, CDR1 is SGHNT and CDR2 YYREEE (reference sequence). The CDR3 totals 16 residues. Blood samples were obtained at baseline, cycle 4 day 1, and cycle 7 day 1. Only in-frame clones appear in the TCRdb table, and some are missing; sequencing was by immunoSEQ multiplex PCR. In the table there are roughly 23,000 clones, around nine tenths of which are singletons. Comment on this clone: The antigen remains undetermined.

The chain recombines TRBV5-4 with TRBJ2-3; no firm D call. Sequencing used CD4+ or CD8+ T cells sorted from blood, obtained in a trial of the OX40 agonist ivuxolimab. The source of this sequence is an adult with an advanced solid tumor such as melanoma, head and neck, liver or kidney cancer. As DNA, the CDR3 is TGTGCCACCTTCAATAGGCTGTTAACTGGGACAGATACGCAGTATTTT. Its translation: CATFNRLLTGTDTQYF.